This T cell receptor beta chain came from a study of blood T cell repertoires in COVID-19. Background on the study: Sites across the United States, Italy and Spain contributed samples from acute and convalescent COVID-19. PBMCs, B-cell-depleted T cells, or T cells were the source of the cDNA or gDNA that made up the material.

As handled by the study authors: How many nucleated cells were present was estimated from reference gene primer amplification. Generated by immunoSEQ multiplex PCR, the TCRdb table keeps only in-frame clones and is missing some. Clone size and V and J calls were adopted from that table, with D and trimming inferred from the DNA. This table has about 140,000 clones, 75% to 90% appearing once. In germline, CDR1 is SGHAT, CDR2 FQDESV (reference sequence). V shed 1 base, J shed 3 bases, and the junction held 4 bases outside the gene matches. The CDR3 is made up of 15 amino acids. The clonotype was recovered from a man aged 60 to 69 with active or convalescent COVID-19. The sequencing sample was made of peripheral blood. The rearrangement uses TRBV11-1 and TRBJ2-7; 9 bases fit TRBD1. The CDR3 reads CASSLGTGGFYEQYF. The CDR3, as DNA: TGTGCCAGCAGCTTAGGAACAGGGGGCTTCTACGAGCAGTACTTC.